Each of the 27 T cell receptor beta chains below was sequenced from the same sample in a study of blood T cell repertoires in COVID-19. The protocol was immunoSEQ multiplex PCR, while the TCRdb copy is restricted to in-frame clones and leaves out a portion. Altogether 100,000 to 150,000 clones are present, 88% being singletons, with the ten largest covering 10%. The sequencing sample was made of peripheral blood. These receptors were obtained from a man between 50 and 59 years old with acute or convalescent COVID-19.

The rearrangement links TRBV24-1 to TRBJ1-2; TRBD1 aligns across 7 bases. The CDR3 sequence is 16 residues long. CDR1 KGHDR and CDR2 SFDVKD come from the germline V gene. The J segment lost 7 bases and the V segment lost 4 bases, leaving 14 bases of the junction unmatched. The CDR3: CATSEGPGQTGPGYTF. CDR3 nucleotide sequence: TGTGCCACCAGTGAGGGACCGGGACAGACAGGCCCTGGCTACACCTTC.

The rearrangement uses TRBV19 and TRBJ1-6; 8 bases align to TRBD1. Trimming removed 9 bases from V and 5 bases from J; junction bases left unmatched: 12. CDR1 is LNHDA and CDR2 is SQIVND in the germline V gene (reference sequence). This CDR3 region has 16 residues. The CDR3, as DNA: TGTGCCAGCGCCCCTGACAGGGGACCCAATAATTCACCCCTCCACTTT. Translated, it gives CASAPDRGPNNSPLHF.

The chain recombines TRBV6-5 with TRBJ1-2; weak D call: TRBD1 (5 bases). The length of the CDR3 is 15 residues. Germline V CDR1 and CDR2: MNHEY, SVGAGI. Trimming left V 2 bases short and J 6 bases short, with 16 bases between. The CDR3 loop is CASSYQGRGRDGYTF. The DNA of the CDR3 is TGTGCCAGCAGTTACCAGGGCCGAGGCAGAGATGGCTACACCTTC.

This sequence joins TRBV6-1 and TRBJ1-6, with 7 bases aligning to TRBD1. This CDR3 spans 16 amino acids. From germline, CDR1 is MNHNS and CDR2 SASEGT. V trimming: 6 bases; J trimming: 7 bases; junction bases outside the gene matches: 12. The CDR3 spells CASSEHYGQANSPLHF. CDR3 sequence (DNA): TGTGCCAGCAGCGAACACTACGGACAGGCGAATTCACCCCTCCACTTT.

The chain joins TRBV19 to TRBJ2-1; no firm D call. The CDR3 covers 11 residues. The germline CDR1 and CDR2 sequences are LNHDA and SQIVND (reference sequence). Deletions cut 6 bases from V and 3 bases from J, with 3 bases between. The CDR3, as DNA: TGTGCCAGTAGCCTCTACAATGAGCAGTTCTTC. It encodes CASSLYNEQFF.

V gene TRBV9 combines with J gene TRBJ1-6; D is possibly TRBD1 (5 bases). Germline CDR1 reads SGDLS; CDR2 reads YYNGEE. The CDR3 covers 16 residues. With 0 bases removed from V and 9 bases from J, the gap between germline ends came to 16 bases. CDR3 loop: CASSVGDLLGGSPLHF. The CDR3 bases are TGTGCCAGCAGCGTAGGTGACCTCTTGGGGGGTTCACCCCTCCACTTT.

The rearrangement joins TRBV25-1 to TRBJ1-5; 11 nucleotides match TRBD1. V was pared by 1 base and J by 6 bases, with 5 bases of the junction left unmatched. The CDR3 consists of 16 residues. Germline CDR1 is MGHDK and CDR2 is SYGVNS. The CDR3 sequence: CASSESGQGAFQPQHF. The CDR3 bases are TGTGCCAGCAGTGAATCTGGACAGGGGGCTTTTCAGCCCCAGCATTTT.

The chain recombines TRBV28 with TRBJ1-1; a weak D match, TRBD1 (6 bases). CDR1 is MDHEN and CDR2 is SYDVKM in the germline V gene. The CDR3 runs 16 residues. The V gene lost 6 bases and the J gene lost 6 bases, with 23 bases spanning the gap. The CDR3: CASSRDNGQSTAEAFF. CDR3 nucleotides: TGTGCCAGCAGCCGCGATAATGGACAGTCGACGGCTGAAGCTTTCTTT. Looking up the rest from reference TRBV28 and TRBJ1-1 gives the full variable domain: DVKVTQSSRYLVKRTGEKVFLECVQDMDHENMFWYRQDPGLGLRLIYFSYDVKMKEKGDIPEGYSVSREKKERFSLILESASTNQTSMYLCASSRDNGQSTAEAFFGQGTRLTVV.

The chain has TRBV27 and TRBJ2-7, with 7 bases fitting TRBD2. The germline V gene encodes CDR1 MNHEY and CDR2 SMNVEV (reference sequence). With V trimmed by 0 bases and J by 4 bases, 0 bases remained unmatched. The length of the CDR3 is 13 residues. The CDR3 region has the DNA TGTGCCAGCAGTTTATCGGGGGGGTACGAGCAGTACTTC. Encoded protein: CASSLSGGYEQYF.

The V gene is TRBV18, the J gene TRBJ2-1; 11 bases map to TRBD2. The CDR3 loop spans 15 amino acids. Trimming removed 3 bases from V and 9 bases from J; junction bases left unmatched: 7. Germline CDR1 and CDR2: KGHSH and LQKENI. The CDR3 DNA is TGTGCCAGCTCACCGGCTAGCGGGAGGTTTGGTGAGCAGTTCTTC. This codes for CASSPASGRFGEQFF.

The chain recombines TRBV6-4 with TRBJ1-2; D is perhaps TRBD1 (6 bases). Trimming cost V 2 bases and J 8 bases, with 15 bases left between them. CDR1 is MRHNA and CDR2 is SNTAGT in the germline V gene. The CDR3 covers 14 residues. CDR3 loop: CASSDNGQPWGYTF. Written as DNA, the CDR3 is TGTGCCAGCAGTGACAACGGACAGCCGTGGGGCTACACCTTC.

This clone showed up just a few times. The chain has TRBV12-5 and TRBJ1-1; a possible D gene is TRBD1 (6 bases). The CDR3 runs to 13 residues. The V and J ends lost 3 bases and 5 bases respectively, with 10 bases between them. Germline V gene sequence: CDR1 LGHNT, CDR2 FRNRAP. The CDR3 DNA is TGTGCTAGTGGTTTCTTGGGACAAACTGAAGCTTTCTTT. Residues: CASGFLGQTEAFF.

The chain uses TRBV5-6 and TRBJ1-4, with a weak D call TRBD1 (5 bases). The CDR3 loop spans 14 amino acids. V was trimmed by 4 bases and J by 8 bases, leaving 15 bases between them. The V gene's germline CDR1 is SGHDT and CDR2 YYEEEE. CDR3 region: CASSVRGLGEKLFF. The CDR3 DNA reads as TGTGCCAGCAGCGTCCGGGGGTTAGGAGAAAAACTGTTTTTT.

This clone was seen just once. Compared with germline, one end of the junction differs, possibly owing to a read error. CDR3 bases: TGCGCCAGCAGCCAAGATGGGAGGGGGACGATGACTTTT. It translates to CASSQDGRGTMTF. The V and J genes are TRBV4-1 and TRBJ1-4, with D possibly TRBD1 on 6 matching bases. Germline V gene lookup returns CDR1 MGHRA and CDR2 YSYEKL. There are 13 residues in the CDR3.

The chain has TRBV5-1 and TRBJ1-1; no reliable D call. The CDR3 extends over 13 amino acids. The V end was cut by 0 bases, the J end by 7 bases, with 10 bases between. Germline V gene sequence: CDR1 SGHRS, CDR2 YFSETQ. The CDR3 DNA reads as TGCGCCAGCAGCTTGGGTGGTGCAGTTGAAGCTTTCTTT. It codes for CASSLGGAVEAFF.

This clone was seen only once. This rearrangement joins TRBV28 to TRBJ1-5, with 7 bases matching TRBD1. CDR3 length equals 14 residues. Germline assignment: CDR1 MDHEN and CDR2 SYDVKM. V dropped 1 base and J dropped 6; count of bases not matched to a gene: 3. CDR3 sequence reads: CASSLYRGRQPQHF. In DNA form, the CDR3 reads TGTGCCAGCAGTTTATACAGGGGTCGTCAGCCCCAGCATTTT.

V usage is TRBV19 and J usage is TRBJ1-1; D gene unclear. The CDR3 consists of 13 residues. Germline lookup yields CDR1 LNHDA and CDR2 SQIVND (reference sequence). Deletions cut 5 bases from V and 6 bases from J, with 13 bases between. The CDR3 is CASSFDILSEAFF. The CDR3, as DNA: TGTGCCAGTAGTTTCGACATTTTATCTGAAGCTTTCTTT.

The chain recombines TRBV6-5 with TRBJ2-5; D perhaps matches TRBD1 (6 bases). The CDR3 runs 12 residues. The germline gives CDR1 MNHEY, CDR2 SVGAGI. V lost 6 bases and J lost 4, with 9 bases in between. CDR3 sequence reads: CASRGAGETQYF. The CDR3 DNA reads TGTGCCAGCAGGGGGGCCGGAGAGACCCAGTACTTC.

The chain links TRBV5-4 to TRBJ2-1; TRBD2 matches at 7 bases. The CDR3 is 15 residues long. The junction had 3 bases not matched to a gene; V was cut back by 3 bases and J by 0 bases. Germline lookup yields CDR1 SGHNT and CDR2 YYREEE (reference sequence). CDR3 nucleotide sequence: TGTGCCAGCAGCTCGCGGGGGAGCTCCTACAATGAGCAGTTCTTC. Residues: CASSSRGSSYNEQFF.

The V and J genes are TRBV6-5 and TRBJ1-1; D possibly corresponds to TRBD1 (5 bases). CDR1 is MNHEY, CDR2 SVGAGI, per germline. This CDR3 has 13 residues. V was pared by 6 bases and J by 8 bases, with 16 bases between. In nucleotides, the CDR3 is TGTGCCAGCAGGGGACTGGGAACTAGAGAAGCTTTCTTT. This encodes CASRGLGTREAFF.

This chain connects TRBV3-1 (or the pseudogene TRBV3-2) to TRBJ2-5, with TRBD2 matching over 12 bases. The CDR3 covers 15 residues. CDR1 LGHDT and CDR2 YNNKEL come from the germline V gene (reference sequence). Trimming at V came to 4 bases and at J to 6 bases, leaving 6 bases not matched to a gene. CDR3: CASSPRGLAGKTQYF. CDR3 bases: TGTGCCAGCAGCCCCCGCGGACTAGCGGGAAAGACCCAGTACTTC.

The rearrangement uses TRBV4-2 and TRBJ1-4, with D unclear. Germline V CDR1 and CDR2: LGHNA, YNFKEQ. The V and J ends lost 6 bases and 8 bases respectively, with 19 bases between them. The CDR3 length is 15 residues. The CDR3 loop is CASRTRGRMTEKLFF. In DNA form, the CDR3 reads TGTGCCAGCAGGACGAGAGGAAGGATGACCGAAAAACTGTTTTTT.

The chain is built from TRBV27 and TRBJ1-1, with D tentatively TRBD1 (6 bases). Trimming took 7 bases from V and 4 from J, leaving 19 bases between them. This CDR3 contains 15 residues. CDR1 is MNHEY and CDR2 is SMNVEV in the germline V gene (reference sequence). CDR3 in DNA: TGTGCCAGCACCCCGGGGGGAGGCAGGGGCACTGAAGCTTTCTTT. This codes for CASTPGGGRGTEAFF.

CDR3 DNA sequence: TGTGCCAGCAGGGCCGGGAGGGGCCGCGGGACAGATACGCAGTATTTT. This translates into CASRAGRGRGTDTQYF. This chain connects TRBV2 to TRBJ2-3, with 8 bases that match TRBD2. V lost 6 bases, J lost 3 bases, and 11 bases stayed unmatched. The CDR3 sequence is 16 residues long. The V gene's germline CDR1 is SNHLY and CDR2 FYNNEI.

This clone was recorded a few times. J is TRBJ2-1 and V is TRBV7-9; TRBD1 matches 7 bases. V was clipped by 4 bases and J by 8 bases; unmatched bases: 11. Germline CDR1 is SEHNR and CDR2 is FQNEAQ (reference sequence). This CDR3 is built from 15 residues. The CDR3 DNA reads as TGTGCCAGCAGCTCACTTGACAGGGCCACGGATGAGCAGTTCTTC. Encoded protein: CASSSLDRATDEQFF.

The V and J genes are TRBV27 and TRBJ2-7; tentatively, D is TRBD1 (6 bases). Trimming pared 6 bases from V and 3 bases from J, leaving 15 bases between. The CDR3 runs 14 residues. Germline-derived CDR1 and CDR2 are MNHEY and SMNVEV (reference sequence). In nucleotides, the CDR3 is TGTGCCAGCAGCCTAGCACAGGGAATCTACGAGCAGTACTTC. This translates into CASSLAQGIYEQYF.

V gene TRBV28 combines with J gene TRBJ1-5; 10 bases map to TRBD1. This CDR3 has 14 amino acids. V was clipped by 6 bases and J by 5 bases; unmatched bases: 4. In germline, CDR1 is MDHEN, CDR2 SYDVKM. This CDR3 reads CASSQTGGYQPQHF. CDR3 DNA: TGTGCCAGCAGCCAGACAGGGGGCTATCAGCCCCAGCATTTT.